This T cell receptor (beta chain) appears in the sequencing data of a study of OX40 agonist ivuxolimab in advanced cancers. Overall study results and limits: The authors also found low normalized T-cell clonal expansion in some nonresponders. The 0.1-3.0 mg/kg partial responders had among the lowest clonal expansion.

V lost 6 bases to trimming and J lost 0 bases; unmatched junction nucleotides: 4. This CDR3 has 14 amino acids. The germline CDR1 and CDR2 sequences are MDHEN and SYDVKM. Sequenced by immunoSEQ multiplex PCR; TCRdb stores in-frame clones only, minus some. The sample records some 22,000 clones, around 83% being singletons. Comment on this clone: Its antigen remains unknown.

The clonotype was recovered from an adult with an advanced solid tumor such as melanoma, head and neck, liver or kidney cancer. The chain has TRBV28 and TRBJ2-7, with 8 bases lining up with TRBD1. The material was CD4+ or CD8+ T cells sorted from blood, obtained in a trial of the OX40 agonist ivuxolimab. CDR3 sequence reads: CASRPTGGSYEQYF. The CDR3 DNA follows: TGTGCCAGCAGACCCACAGGGGGCTCCTACGAGCAGTACTTC.